These 3 T cell receptor beta chains originate from one sample sequenced in a study of T cell repertoires in cytomegalovirus infection. Antigens for these TCRs are unknown. TCRdb independently ran MiXCR on the reads; one entry per CDR3 protein. The sample lists hundreds of thousands of distinct CDR3 sequences, approximately 42% occurring once. The sequenced sample was cultured PBMCs, obtained from culture after CMV antigen stimulation. These receptors were collected from a human donor in good health (CMV status not recorded). Some clones in this sample may be carry-over from other donors' samples.

V is TRBV7-6 and J is TRBJ2-2; D remains unclear. The V gene lost 3 bases and the J gene lost 9 bases, with 14 bases spanning the gap. CDR1 and CDR2 (germline): SGHVS, FNYEAQ. The CDR3 has 14 amino acids. The CDR3: CASSFGNLPRELFF. In nucleotides, the CDR3 is TGTGCCAGCAGCTTCGGAAACCTCCCCCGGGAGCTGTTTTTT.

This clonotype has a count of ten or more. CDR3 sequence (DNA): TGTGCCAGCAGCTTAGCGGGACTAGTCTACGAGCAGTACTTC. The encoded protein is CASSLAGLVYEQYF. The chain joins TRBV7-2 to TRBJ2-7; 8 nucleotides align to TRBD2. After removal of 0 bases from V and 3 bases from J, the junction contained 1 base not matched to a gene. The CDR3 spans 14 residues. Germline V gene sequence: CDR1 SGHTA, CDR2 FQGNSA.

The rearrangement links TRBV7-2 to TRBJ2-3, with no clear D. With 7 bases removed from V and 2 bases from J, the gap between germline ends came to 13 bases. Germline assignment: CDR1 SGHTA and CDR2 FQGNSA. The CDR3 sequence is 14 residues long. The CDR3 DNA sequence: TGTGCCAGCACTTCCGGGCGCTTCACAGATACGCAGTATTTT. This encodes CASTSGRFTDTQYF. The full variable domain, completed using reference TRBV7-2 and TRBJ2-3, is GAGVSQSPSNKVTEKGKDVELRCDPISGHTALYWYRQSLGQGLEFLIYFQGNSAPDKSGLPSDRFSAERTGGSVSTLTIQRTQQEDSAVYLCASTSGRFTDTQYFGPGTRLTVL.